This record looks at one T cell receptor beta chain sequence and its context. This record comes from a study of blood T cell repertoires in COVID-19. Across the whole study: Samples representing acute and convalescent COVID-19 were sourced from the United States, Italy and Spain.

Original data processing: The authors estimated nucleated cell counts from reference gene primer amplification. Clones were sequenced by immunoSEQ multiplex PCR, and TCRdb holds only the in-frame ones, with some missing. The DNA gave D and trimming, while V, J and clone size come from that table. The sample consists of approximately 50,000 clones, roughly 85% of them appearing once. The CDR3 extends over 16 amino acids. Germline trimming cut 5 bases from V and 4 bases from J; bases unmatched to any gene: 15. Germline V gene data show CDR1 as SGHDT and CDR2 as YYEEEE. The TCR sequence derives from a man aged 65 to 79 with acute or convalescent COVID-19. The sequenced sample consisted of peripheral blood. The rearrangement joins TRBV5-6 to TRBJ2-7; TRBD1 matches at 7 bases. The CDR3 nucleotides are TGTGCCAGCAGTATACAGGGGACCCTTGGAGAGTACGAGCAGTACTTC. Translating gives CASSIQGTLGEYEQYF.